This T cell receptor beta chain was sequenced for a study of beta chain features in type 1 diabetes. Study results and limitations: Moderate but significant shortening of TCRB CDR3s was recorded in all four CD4+ subsets from Type 1 diabetes patients.

The length of the CDR3 is 14 residues. Germline CDR1 and CDR2: SGHRS and YFSETQ. The junction had 3 bases not matched to a gene; V was cut back by 3 bases and J by 9 bases. Expressed TCRB transcripts were sequenced because the entire RNA isolate underwent reverse transcription. Only in-frame clones appear in the TCRdb table, and some are missing; sequencing was by immunoSEQ multiplex PCR. The sample includes 100,000 to 150,000 clones, roughly 15% of them seen just once. Note on this clone: Its antigen is unidentified. Other DNA sequences in the same sample also yield this CDR3.

The V and J genes are TRBV5-1 and TRBJ2-1; 13 positions match TRBD2. The receptor's source is a man in his thirties or forties with type 1 diabetes. The source material was central memory CD4+ T cells from blood. The CDR3 loop is CASSSGLAGREQFF. The CDR3, as DNA: TGCGCCAGCAGCTCGGGACTAGCGGGACGTGAGCAGTTCTTC.